The source of this T cell receptor beta chain is a study of identical twins (dated by TCRdb to about 2016). Regarding the research as a whole: To test whether fetal clonotypes persist, this study deep-sequenced TCR alpha and beta repertoires from monozygotic twins, from unrelated adults of various ages, and from cord blood. To rule out contamination, the twin experiments were replicated at different times with different library preparation protocols. Overall study results and their limits: Zero-insertion analyses could be partly confounded by invariant T cells such as MAIT and iNKT, although diverse VJ usage argued against such confounding for most clonotypes. Recombination models systematically underestimated out-of-frame TCR alpha sharing in monozygotic twins but agreed with sharing between unrelated individuals. Conclusions relied on cross-sectional statistical analysis, since the same donors could not be followed over many years. Out-of-frame TCR alpha sequences shared between twins showed an excess of low generation-probability sequences compared with coincidental sharing between unrelated individuals. Abundant cord blood beta clonotypes carried fewer insertions; young adult naive repertoires showed a weaker similar trend, while memory repertoires showed none. A weaker excess of twin sharing was found in beta out-of-frame sequences because the signal-to-noise ratio was lowered by fewer shared sequences.

To note about this clonotype: Its antigen target is currently unknown. Base qualities are not provided; no much larger clone lies one nucleotide away.

The library was generated by 5' RACE. TCRdb shows the sequencer as Illumina HiSeq 2000. Template switching added a universal primer binding site, and the final cDNA carried a unique molecular identifier that allowed TCR cDNA molecules to be counted accurately. Specific primers in the conserved constant-segment region were used to synthesize first-strand cDNA for the TCR alpha and beta chains. To control for contamination, every cDNA library was double barcoded, receiving both a SMART-Mk sample barcode and Illumina barcodes. TruSeq adapter sequences along with Illumina sample barcodes were introduced in two successive PCR steps. The TCR alpha and beta cDNA libraries were sequenced on the Illumina HiSeq platform using custom primers. As for the original processing: MiGEC was used to process raw reads and extract unique molecular identifiers, and MiXCR was used to find CDR3 positions. For each individual, recombination models were inferred using an EM algorithm with the repgenHMM and IGoR tools. The tcR package in R was used for shared clonotype analysis, with sharing normalized by the product of cloneset sizes. To study raw recombination free of thymic and clonal selection effects, out-of-frame nonproductive sequences were analyzed. TCRdb reran the public reads through fastp at Q25 and MiXCR, keeping productive beta chains. Every entry covers one CDR3 protein and lists the most common genes and DNA from its rows. TCRdb, not the authors, supplied the V and J calls. The sample profile shows about 210,000 distinct CDR3 sequences; less than 9.5% of them were found once. The ten largest clones take up 5% to 6.5% of the sample.

The cysteine opens and the phenylalanine closes a CDR3 of 16 amino acids. CDR3 DNA only is kept here, 48 bases in frame from base 1. The germline V gene (reference sequence) yields LGHDT for CDR1 and YNNKEL for CDR2. V lost 3 bases and J lost 8 bases, and the count of bases not matched to a germline gene is 13. All donors were healthy Caucasians. Miltenyi CD45RO+ enrichment and human naive T-cell isolation kits were used to isolate memory (CD45RO+) and naive T cells from PBMC. The sequencing sample was made of memory (CD45RO+) T cells sorted from blood. The cell subset or site label for this specimen denotes: CD45RO+ enriched T cells. The chain is encoded by TRBV3-1 joined to TRBJ2-3, and TRBD2 aligns with 8 junction nucleotides. The TCR originated in a woman in her late teens or twenties in good health. The CDR3 region: CASSQAYGGGPTTQYF. The nucleotides are TGTGCCAGCAGCCAGGCTTACGGGGGGGGTCCCACTACGCAGTATTTT.